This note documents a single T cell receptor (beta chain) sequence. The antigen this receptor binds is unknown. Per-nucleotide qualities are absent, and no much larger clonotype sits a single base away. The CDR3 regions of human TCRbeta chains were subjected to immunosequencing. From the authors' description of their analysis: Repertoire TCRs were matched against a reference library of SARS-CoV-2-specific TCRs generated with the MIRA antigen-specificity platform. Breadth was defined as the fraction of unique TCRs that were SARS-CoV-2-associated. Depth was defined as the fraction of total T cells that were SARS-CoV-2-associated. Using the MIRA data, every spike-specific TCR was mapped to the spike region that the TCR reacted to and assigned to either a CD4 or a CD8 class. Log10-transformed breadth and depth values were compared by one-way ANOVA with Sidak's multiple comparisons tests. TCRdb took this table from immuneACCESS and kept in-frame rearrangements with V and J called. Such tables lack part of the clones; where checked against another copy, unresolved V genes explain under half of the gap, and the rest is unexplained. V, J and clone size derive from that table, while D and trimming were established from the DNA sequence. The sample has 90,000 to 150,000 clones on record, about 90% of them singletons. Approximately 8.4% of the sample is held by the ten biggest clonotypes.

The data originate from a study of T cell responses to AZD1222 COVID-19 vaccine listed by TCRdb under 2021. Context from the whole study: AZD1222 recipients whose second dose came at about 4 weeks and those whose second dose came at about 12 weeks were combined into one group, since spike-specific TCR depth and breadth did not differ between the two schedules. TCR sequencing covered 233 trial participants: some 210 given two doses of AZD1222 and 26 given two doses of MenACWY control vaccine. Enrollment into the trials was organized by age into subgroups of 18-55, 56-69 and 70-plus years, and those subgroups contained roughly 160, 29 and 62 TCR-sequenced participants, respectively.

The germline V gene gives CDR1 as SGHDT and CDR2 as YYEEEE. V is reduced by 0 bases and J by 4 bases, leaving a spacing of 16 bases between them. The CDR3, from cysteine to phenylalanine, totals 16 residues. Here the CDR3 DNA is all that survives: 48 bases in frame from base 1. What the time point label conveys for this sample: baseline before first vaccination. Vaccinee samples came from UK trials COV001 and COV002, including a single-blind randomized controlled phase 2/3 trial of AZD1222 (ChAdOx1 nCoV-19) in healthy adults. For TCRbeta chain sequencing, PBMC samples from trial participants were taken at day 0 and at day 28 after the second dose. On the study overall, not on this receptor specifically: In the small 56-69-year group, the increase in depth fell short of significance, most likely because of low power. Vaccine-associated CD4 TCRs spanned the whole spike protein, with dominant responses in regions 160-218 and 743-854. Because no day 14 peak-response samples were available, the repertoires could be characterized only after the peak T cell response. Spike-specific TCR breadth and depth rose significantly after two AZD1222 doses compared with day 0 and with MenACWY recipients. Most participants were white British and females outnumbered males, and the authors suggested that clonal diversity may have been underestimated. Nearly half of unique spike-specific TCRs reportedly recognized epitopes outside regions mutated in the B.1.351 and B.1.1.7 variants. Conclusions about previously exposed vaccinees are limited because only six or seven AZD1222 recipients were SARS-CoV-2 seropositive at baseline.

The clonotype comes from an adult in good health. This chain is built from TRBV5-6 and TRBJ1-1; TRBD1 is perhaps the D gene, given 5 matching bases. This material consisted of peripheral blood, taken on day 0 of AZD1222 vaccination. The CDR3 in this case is CASSLEVGREFTEAFF. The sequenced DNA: TGTGCCAGCAGCTTGGAGGTGGGACGCGAGTTCACTGAAGCTTTCTTT.